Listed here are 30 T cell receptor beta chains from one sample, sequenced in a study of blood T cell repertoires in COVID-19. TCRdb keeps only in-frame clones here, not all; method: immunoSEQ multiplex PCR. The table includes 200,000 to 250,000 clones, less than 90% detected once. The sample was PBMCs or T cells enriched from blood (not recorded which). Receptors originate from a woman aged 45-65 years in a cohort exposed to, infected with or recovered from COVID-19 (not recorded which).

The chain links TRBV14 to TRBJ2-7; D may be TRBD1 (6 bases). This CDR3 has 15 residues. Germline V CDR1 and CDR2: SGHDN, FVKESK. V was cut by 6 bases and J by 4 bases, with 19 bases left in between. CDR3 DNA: TGTGCCAGCAGGGCTTCGACAGGCCTGAGGTACGAGCAGTACTTC. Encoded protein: CASRASTGLRYEQYF.

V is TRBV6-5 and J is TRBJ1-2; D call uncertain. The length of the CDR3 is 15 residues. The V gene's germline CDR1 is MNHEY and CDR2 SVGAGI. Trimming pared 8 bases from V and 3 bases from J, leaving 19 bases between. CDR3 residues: CASSRAAGNYYGYTF. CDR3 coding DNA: TGTGCCAGCTCGCGAGCGGCGGGGAATTACTATGGCTACACCTTC.

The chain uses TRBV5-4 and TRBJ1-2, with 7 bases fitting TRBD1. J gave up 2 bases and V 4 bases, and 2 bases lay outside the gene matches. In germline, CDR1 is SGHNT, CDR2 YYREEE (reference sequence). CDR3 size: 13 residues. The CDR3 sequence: CASSRDRNYGYTF. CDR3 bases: TGTGCCAGCAGCCGGGACAGAAACTATGGCTACACCTTC.

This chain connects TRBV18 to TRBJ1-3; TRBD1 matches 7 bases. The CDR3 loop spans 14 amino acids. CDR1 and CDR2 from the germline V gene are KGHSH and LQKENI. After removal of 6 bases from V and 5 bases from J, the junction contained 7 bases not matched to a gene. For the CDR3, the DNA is TGTGCCAGCTCCCAACAGGGGACGAGAAACACCATATATTTT. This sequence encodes CASSQQGTRNTIYF.

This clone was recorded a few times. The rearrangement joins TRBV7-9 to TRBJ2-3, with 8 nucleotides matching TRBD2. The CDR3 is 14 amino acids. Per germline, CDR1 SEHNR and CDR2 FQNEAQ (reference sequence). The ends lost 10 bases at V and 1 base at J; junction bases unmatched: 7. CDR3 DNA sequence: TGTGCCACCGCGACACTAGCGGGCACAGATACGCAGTATTTT. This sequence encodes CATATLAGTDTQYF.

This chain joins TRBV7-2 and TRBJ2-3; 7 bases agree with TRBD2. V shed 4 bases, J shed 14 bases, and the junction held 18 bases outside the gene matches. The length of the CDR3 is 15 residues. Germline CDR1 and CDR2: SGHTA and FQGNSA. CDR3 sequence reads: CASSSLADVGVRVYF. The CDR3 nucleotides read TGTGCCAGCAGCTCGCTAGCGGATGTCGGTGTGAGGGTGTATTTT. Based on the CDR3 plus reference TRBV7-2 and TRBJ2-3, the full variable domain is GAGVSQSPSNKVTEKGKDVELRCDPISGHTALYWYRQSLGQGLEFLIYFQGNSAPDKSGLPSDRFSAERTGGSVSTLTIQRTQQEDSAVYLCASSSLADVGVRVYFGPGTRLTVL.

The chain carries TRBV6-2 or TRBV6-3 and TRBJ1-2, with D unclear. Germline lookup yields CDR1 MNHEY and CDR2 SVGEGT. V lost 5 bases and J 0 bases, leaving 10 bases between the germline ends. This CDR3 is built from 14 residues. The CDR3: CASSITAANYGYTF. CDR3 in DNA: TGTGCCAGCAGTATTACCGCAGCTAACTATGGCTACACCTTC.

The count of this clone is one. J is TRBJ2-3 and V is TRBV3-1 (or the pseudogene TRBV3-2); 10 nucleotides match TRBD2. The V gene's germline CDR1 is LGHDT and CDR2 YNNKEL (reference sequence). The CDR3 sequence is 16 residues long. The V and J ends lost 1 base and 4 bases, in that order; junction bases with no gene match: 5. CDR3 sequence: CASSQGSGGAADTQYF. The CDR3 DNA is TGTGCCAGCAGCCAAGGAAGCGGGGGGGCCGCAGATACGCAGTATTTT.

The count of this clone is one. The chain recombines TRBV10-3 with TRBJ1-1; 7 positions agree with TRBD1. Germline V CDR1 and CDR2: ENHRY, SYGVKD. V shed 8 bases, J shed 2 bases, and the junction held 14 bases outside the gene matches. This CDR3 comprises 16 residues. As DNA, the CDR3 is TGTGCCATCCGACCAGCCCCGACAGGGCATAACACTGAAGCTTTCTTT. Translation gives CAIRPAPTGHNTEAFF.

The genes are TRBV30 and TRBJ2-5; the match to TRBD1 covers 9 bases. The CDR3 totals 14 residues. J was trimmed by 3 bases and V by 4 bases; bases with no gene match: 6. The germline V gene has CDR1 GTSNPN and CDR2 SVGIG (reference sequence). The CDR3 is CAWTGQGHEETQYF. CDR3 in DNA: TGTGCCTGGACCGGACAGGGGCACGAAGAGACCCAGTACTTC.

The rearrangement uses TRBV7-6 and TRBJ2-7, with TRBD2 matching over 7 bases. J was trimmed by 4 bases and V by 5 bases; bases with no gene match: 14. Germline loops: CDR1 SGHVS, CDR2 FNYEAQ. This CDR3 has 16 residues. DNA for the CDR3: TGTGCCAGCAGCACAGCCCTCTGGGCGGGGGAATACGAGCAGTACTTC. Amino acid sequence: CASSTALWAGEYEQYF.

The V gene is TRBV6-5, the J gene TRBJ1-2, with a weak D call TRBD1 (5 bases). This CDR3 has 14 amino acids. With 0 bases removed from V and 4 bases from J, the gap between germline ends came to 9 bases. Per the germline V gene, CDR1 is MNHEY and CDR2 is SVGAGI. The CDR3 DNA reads TGTGCCAGCAGTTACTCGGGGGGAAGCTATGGCTACACCTTC. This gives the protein CASSYSGGSYGYTF.

DNA for the CDR3: TGTGCCAGCAGTTTTTTTGTGGGGGGGGACACGGGCACCGGGGAGCTGTTTTTT. Amino acids: CASSFFVGGDTGTGELFF. This sequence joins TRBV28 and TRBJ2-2; D may be TRBD2 (7 bases). Germline V lookup: CDR1 MDHEN, CDR2 SYDVKM. The CDR3 has 18 residues. V lost 3 bases and J 4 bases, leaving 21 bases between the germline ends.

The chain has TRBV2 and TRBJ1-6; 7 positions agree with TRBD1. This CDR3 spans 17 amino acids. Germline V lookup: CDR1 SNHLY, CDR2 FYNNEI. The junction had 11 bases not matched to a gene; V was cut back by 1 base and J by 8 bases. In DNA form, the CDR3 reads TGTGCCAGCAGTGAAGTGGGTACAGGGGTCCGGGATTCACCCCTCCACTTT. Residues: CASSEVGTGVRDSPLHF.

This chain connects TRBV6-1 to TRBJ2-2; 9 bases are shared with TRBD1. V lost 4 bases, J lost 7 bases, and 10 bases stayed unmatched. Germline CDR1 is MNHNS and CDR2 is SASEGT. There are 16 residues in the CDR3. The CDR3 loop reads CASSVPGQGEFGELFF. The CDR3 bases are TGTGCCAGCAGTGTACCGGGACAGGGCGAGTTCGGGGAGCTGTTTTTT.

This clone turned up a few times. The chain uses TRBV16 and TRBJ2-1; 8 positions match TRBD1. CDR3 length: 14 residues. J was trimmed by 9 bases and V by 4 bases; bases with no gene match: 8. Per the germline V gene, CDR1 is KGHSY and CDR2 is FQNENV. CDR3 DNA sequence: TGTGCCAGCAGCCCCTATTTTGACAGGGGTGAGCAGTTCTTC. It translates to CASSPYFDRGEQFF.

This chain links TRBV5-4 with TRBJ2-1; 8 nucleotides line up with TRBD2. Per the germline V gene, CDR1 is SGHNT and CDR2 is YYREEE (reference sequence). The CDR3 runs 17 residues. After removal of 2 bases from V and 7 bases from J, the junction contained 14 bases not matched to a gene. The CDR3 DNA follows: TGTGCCAGCAGCTTAGATGGACTAGCTGAACCGGGTAATGAGCAGTTCTTC. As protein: CASSLDGLAEPGNEQFF.

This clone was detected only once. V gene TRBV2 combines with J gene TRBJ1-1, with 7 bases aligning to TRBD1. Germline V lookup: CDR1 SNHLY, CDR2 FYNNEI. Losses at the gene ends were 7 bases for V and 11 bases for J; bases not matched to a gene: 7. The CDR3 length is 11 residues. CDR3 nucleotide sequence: TGTGCCAGCATCTACGGGACAGACGCTTTCTTT. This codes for CASIYGTDAFF.

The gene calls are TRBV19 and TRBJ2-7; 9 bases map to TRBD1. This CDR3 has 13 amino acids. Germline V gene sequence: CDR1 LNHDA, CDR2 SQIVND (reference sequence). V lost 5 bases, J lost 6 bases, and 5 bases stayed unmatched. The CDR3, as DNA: TGTGCCAGTAGTCCCGGGACAGGGCTCGAGCAGTACTTC. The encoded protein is CASSPGTGLEQYF. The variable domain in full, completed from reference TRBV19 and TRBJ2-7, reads DGGITQSPKYLFRKEGQNVTLSCEQNLNHDAMYWYRQDPGQGLRLIYYSQIVNDFQKGDIAEGYSVSREKKESFPLTVTSAQKNPTAFYLCASSPGTGLEQYFGPGTRLTVT.

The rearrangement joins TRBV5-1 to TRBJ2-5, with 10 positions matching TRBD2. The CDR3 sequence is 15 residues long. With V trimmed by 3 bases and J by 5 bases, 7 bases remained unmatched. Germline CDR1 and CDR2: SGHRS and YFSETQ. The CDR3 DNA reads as TGCGCCAGCAGCTCGTACGGGACTAGCGAGGAGACCCAGTACTTC. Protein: CASSSYGTSEETQYF.

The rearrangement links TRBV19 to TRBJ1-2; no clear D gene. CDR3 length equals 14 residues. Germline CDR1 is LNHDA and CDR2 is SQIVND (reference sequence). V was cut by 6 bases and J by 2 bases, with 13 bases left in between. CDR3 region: CASSGRGANYGYTF. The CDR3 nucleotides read TGTGCCAGTAGCGGTCGGGGAGCGAACTATGGCTACACCTTC.

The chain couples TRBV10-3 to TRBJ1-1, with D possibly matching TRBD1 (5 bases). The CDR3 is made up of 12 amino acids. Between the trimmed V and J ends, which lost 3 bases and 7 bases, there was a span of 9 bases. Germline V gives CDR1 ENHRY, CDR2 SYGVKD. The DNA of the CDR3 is TGTGCCATCAGTGAAGGACAACTTGAAGCTTTCTTT. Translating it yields CAISEGQLEAFF.

The DNA for the CDR3 is TGTGCCAGCAGCGCGGGACAGGCAATGTACAATGAGCAGTTCTTC. It translates to CASSAGQAMYNEQFF. The chain uses TRBV9 and TRBJ2-1; TRBD1 matches 8 bases. J lost 4 bases, V lost 3 bases, and 6 bases had no gene match. The CDR3 loop spans 15 amino acids. The germline V gene has CDR1 SGDLS and CDR2 YYNGEE.

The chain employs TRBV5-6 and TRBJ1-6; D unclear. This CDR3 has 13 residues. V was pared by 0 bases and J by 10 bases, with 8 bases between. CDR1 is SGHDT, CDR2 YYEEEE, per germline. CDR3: CASSLADSSPLHF. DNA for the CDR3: TGTGCCAGCAGCTTGGCGGACTCATCACCCCTCCACTTT. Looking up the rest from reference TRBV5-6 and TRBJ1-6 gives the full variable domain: DAGVTQSPTHLIKTRGQQVTLRCSPKSGHDTVSWYQQALGQGPQFIFQYYEEEERQRGNFPDRFSGHQFPNYSSELNVNALLLGDSALYLCASSLADSSPLHFGNGTRLTVT.

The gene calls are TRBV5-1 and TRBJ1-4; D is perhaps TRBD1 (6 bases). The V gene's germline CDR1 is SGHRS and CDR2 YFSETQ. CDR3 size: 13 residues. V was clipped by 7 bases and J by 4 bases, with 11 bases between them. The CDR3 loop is CASRTVYNEKLFF. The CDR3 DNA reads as TGCGCCAGCCGGACAGTTTATAATGAAAAACTGTTTTTT. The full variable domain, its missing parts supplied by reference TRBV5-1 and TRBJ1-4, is KAGVTQTPRYLIKTRGQQVTLSCSPISGHRSVSWYQQTPGQGLQFLFEYFSETQRNKGNFPGRFSGRQFSNSRSEMNVSTLELGDSALYLCASRTVYNEKLFFGSGTQLSVL.

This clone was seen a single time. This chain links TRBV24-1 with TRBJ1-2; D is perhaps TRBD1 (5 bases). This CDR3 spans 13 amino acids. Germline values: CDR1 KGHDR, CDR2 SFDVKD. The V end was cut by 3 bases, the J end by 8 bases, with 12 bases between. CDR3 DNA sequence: TGTGCCACCAGTGATCGGGGGTGGATGGGCTACACCTTC. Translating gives CATSDRGWMGYTF.

The CDR3 region is CASSLAGGTTEAFF. In DNA form, the CDR3 reads TGCGCCAGCAGCTTGGCGGGGGGGACCACTGAAGCTTTCTTT. The chain joins TRBV5-1 to TRBJ1-1; TRBD1 is a possible D gene (5 bases). V lost 0 bases and J 4 bases, leaving 10 bases between the germline ends. The CDR3 extends over 14 amino acids. CDR1 and CDR2 (germline): SGHRS, YFSETQ.

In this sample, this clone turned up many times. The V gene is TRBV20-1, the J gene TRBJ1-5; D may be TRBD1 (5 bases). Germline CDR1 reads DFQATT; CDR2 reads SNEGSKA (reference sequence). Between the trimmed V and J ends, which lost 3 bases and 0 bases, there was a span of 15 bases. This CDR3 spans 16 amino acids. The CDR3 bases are TGCAGTGCTAGTGGGCAGGGTAGGGATAGCAATCAGCCCCAGCATTTT. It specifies CSASGQGRDSNQPQHF.

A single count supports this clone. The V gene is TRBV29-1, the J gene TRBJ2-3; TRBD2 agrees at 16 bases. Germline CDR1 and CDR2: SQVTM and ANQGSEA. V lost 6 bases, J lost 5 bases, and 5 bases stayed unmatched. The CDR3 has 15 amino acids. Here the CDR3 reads CSVDGTSGGVDTQYF. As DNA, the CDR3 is TGCAGCGTCGACGGGACTAGCGGGGGGGTAGATACGCAGTATTTT.

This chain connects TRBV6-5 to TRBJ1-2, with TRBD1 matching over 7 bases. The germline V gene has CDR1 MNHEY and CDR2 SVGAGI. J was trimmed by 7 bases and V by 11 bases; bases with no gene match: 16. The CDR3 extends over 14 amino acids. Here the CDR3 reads CASRRREQGFGYTF. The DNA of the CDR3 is TGTGCCTCCCGGCGGCGGGAACAGGGGTTTGGCTACACCTTC.